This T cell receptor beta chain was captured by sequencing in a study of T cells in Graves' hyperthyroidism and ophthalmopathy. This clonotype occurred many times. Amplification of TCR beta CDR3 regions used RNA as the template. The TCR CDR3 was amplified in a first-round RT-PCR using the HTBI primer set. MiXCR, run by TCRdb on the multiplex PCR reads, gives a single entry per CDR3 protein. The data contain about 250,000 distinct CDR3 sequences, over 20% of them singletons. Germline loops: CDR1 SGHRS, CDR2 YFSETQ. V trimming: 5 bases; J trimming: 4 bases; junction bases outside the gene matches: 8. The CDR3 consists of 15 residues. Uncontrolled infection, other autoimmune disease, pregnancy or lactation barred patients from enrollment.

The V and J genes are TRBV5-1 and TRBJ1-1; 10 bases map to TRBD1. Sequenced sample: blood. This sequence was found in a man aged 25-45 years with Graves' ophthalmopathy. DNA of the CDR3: TGCGCCAGCAGGCCCGGGACAGGGGTGGGCACTGAAGCTTTCTTT. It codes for CASRPGTGVGTEAFF.